In its sample, the clone carrying this TCR beta chain was seen a few times. The antigen is undetermined. The study drew its donors from healthy HIV-negative adults without recent acute infections or vaccinations. Deep was the level used in running the assay. Using immunoSEQ multiplex PCR, the repertoire was profiled, and TCRdb retains in-frame clones only, with some absent. The table has some 1 million clones, under 80% seen once. This sample was included in a study of shared clonotypes between healthy human individuals. The CDR3 loop spans 17 amino acids. The V and J ends lost 4 bases and 3 bases, in that order; junction bases with no gene match: 13. Per germline, CDR1 SEHNR and CDR2 FQNEAQ (reference sequence). Whole-study results and caveats: Larger richness was generally estimated for naive than memory subsets. Apart from blood, nothing was sampled; tissue repertoires likely differ.

V usage is TRBV7-9 and J usage is TRBJ2-7, with 9 bases aligning to TRBD2. Sequenced input: memory CD4+ T cells sorted from blood. As to subset: CD45RA-negative fraction. The sequence was obtained from a man aged 18-30 years in good health. CDR3 loop: CASSWPGLSSGSYEQYF. The CDR3 DNA reads TGTGCCAGCAGCTGGCCCGGATTAAGTAGCGGGAGCTACGAGCAGTACTTC.